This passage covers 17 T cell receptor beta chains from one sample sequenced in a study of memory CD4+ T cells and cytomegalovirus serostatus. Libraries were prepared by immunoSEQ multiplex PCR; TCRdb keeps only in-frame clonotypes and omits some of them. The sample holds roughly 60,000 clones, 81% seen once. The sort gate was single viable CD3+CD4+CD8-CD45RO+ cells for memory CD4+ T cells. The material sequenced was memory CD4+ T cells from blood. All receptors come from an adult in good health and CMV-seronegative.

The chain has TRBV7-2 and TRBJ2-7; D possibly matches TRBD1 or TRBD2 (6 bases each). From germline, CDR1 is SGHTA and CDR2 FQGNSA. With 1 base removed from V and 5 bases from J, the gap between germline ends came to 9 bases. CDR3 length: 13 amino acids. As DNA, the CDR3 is TGTGCCAGCAGCTTAGTAGGGGGGAACGAGCAGTACTTC. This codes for CASSLVGGNEQYF.

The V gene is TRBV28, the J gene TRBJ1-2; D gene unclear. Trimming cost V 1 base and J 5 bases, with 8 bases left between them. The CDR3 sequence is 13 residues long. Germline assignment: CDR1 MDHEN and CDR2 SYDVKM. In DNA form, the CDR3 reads TGTGCCAGCAGTTTATCGCCAGTATATGGCTACACCTTC. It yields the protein CASSLSPVYGYTF.

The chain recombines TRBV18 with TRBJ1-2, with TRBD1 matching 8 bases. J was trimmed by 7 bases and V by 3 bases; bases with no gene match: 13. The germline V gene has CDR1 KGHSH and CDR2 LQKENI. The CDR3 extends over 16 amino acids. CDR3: CASSPLTRGQTPGYTF. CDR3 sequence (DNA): TGTGCCAGCTCACCTCTAACCAGGGGGCAAACACCTGGCTACACCTTC.

The CDR3, as DNA: TGTGCCAGCAGTTCGCCTTTCAGCAATCAGCCCCAGCATTTT. This gives the protein CASSSPFSNQPQHF. The rearrangement uses TRBV6-5 and TRBJ1-5, with D uncertain. V dropped 4 bases and J dropped 1 base, with 8 bases sitting between them. In germline, CDR1 is MNHEY, CDR2 SVGAGI. The CDR3 contains 14 residues.

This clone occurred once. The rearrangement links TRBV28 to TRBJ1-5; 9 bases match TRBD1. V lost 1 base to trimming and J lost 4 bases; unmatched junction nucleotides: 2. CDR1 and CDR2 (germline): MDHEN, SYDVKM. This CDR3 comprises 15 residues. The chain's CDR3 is CASSLLTGGNQPQHF. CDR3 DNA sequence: TGTGCCAGCAGTTTATTGACAGGGGGTAATCAGCCCCAGCATTTT.

The CDR3 sequence: CASSQTSYTDTQYF. The CDR3 region has the DNA TGTGCCAGCAGCCAAACATCCTACACAGATACGCAGTATTTT. V is TRBV14 and J is TRBJ2-3; D remains unclear. CDR1 and CDR2 (germline): SGHDN, FVKESK. The CDR3 loop spans 14 amino acids. V was cut by 2 bases and J by 2 bases, with 8 bases left in between.

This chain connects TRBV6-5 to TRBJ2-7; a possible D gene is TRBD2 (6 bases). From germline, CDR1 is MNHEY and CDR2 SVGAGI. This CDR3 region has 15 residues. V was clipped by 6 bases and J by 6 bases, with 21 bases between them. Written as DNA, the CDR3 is TGTGCCAGCAGCCTAAACTTAGCGGCCCCCCGCGAGCAGTACTTC. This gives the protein CASSLNLAAPREQYF.

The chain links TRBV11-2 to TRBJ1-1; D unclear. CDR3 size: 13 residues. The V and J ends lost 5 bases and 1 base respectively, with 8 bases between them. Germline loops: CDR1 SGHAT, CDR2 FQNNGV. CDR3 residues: CASSTNTNTEAFF. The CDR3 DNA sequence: TGTGCCAGCAGCACAAACACGAACACTGAAGCTTTCTTT.

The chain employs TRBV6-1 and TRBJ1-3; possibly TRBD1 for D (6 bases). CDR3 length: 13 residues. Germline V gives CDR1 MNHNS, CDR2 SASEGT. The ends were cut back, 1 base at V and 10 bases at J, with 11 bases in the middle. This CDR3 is CASSEGRGGTIYF. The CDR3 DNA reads TGTGCCAGCAGTGAAGGGAGGGGGGGGACCATATATTTT.

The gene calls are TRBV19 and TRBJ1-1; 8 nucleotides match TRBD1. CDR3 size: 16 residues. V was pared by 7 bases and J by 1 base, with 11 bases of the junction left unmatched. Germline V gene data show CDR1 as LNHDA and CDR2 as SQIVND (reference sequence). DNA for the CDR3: TGTGCCAGTAACAGACGCGCCGGGACAGGGAACACTGAAGCTTTCTTT. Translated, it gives CASNRRAGTGNTEAFF.

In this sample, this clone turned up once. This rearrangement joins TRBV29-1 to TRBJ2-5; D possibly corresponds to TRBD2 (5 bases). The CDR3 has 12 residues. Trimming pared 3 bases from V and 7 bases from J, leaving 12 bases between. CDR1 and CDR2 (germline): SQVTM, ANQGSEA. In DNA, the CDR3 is TGCAGCGTTGAGGGCCTTGAGGGGACCCAGTACTTC. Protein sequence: CSVEGLEGTQYF. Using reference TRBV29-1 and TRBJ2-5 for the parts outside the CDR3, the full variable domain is SAVISQKPSRDICQRGTSLTIQCQVDSQVTMMFWYRQQPGQSLTLIATANQGSEATYESGFVIDKFPISRPNLTFSTLTVSNMSPEDSSIYLCSVEGLEGTQYFGPGTRLLVL.

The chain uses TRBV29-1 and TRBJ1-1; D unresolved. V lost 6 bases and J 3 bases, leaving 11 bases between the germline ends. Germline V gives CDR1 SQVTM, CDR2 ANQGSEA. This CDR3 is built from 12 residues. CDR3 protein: CSVARQHTEAFF. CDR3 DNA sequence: TGCAGCGTGGCGAGACAACACACTGAAGCTTTCTTT.

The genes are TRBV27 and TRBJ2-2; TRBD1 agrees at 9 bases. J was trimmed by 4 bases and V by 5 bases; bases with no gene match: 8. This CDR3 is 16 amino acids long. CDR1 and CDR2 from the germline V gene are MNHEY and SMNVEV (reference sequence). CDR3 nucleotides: TGTGCCAGCAGTAGTCTCGGGACAGGGACCACCGGGGAGCTGTTTTTT. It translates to CASSSLGTGTTGELFF.

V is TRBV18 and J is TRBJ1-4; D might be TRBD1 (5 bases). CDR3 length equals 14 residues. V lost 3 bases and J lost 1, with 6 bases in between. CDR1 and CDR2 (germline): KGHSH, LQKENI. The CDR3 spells CASSPDRTNEKLFF. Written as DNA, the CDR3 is TGTGCCAGCTCACCCGACAGAACTAATGAAAAACTGTTTTTT. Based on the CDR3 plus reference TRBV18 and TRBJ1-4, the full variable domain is NAGVMQNPRHLVRRRGQEARLRCSPMKGHSHVYWYRQLPEEGLKFMVYLQKENIIDESGMPKERFSAEFPKEGPSILRIQQVVRGDSAAYFCASSPDRTNEKLFFGSGTQLSVL.

CDR3 sequence: CASSLEPSLASPKETQYF. In DNA, the CDR3 is TGTGCCAGCAGCTTAGAGCCGAGCCTAGCTTCCCCCAAGGAGACCCAGTACTTC. The V gene is TRBV11-2, the J gene TRBJ2-5; possible D gene TRBD2, 5 bases. The V gene's germline CDR1 is SGHAT and CDR2 FQNNGV. Trimming removed 0 bases from V and 5 bases from J, with 22 bases in between. The length of the CDR3 is 18 residues.

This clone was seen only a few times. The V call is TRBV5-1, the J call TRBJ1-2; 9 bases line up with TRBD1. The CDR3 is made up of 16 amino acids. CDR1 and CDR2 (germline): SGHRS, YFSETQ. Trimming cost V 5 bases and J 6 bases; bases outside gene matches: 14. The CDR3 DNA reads TGCGCCAGCAGTCCCCGGGGAGGGACAGGGCAAGATGGCTACACCTTC. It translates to CASSPRGGTGQDGYTF.

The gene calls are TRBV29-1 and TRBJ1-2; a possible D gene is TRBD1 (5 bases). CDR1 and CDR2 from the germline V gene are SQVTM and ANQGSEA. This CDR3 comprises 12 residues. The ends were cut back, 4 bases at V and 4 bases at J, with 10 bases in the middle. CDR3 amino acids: CSVGPGRYGYTF. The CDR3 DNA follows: TGCAGCGTTGGACCGGGGCGCTATGGCTACACCTTC.